This TCR beta chain is drawn from a study of shared clonotypes between healthy human individuals. About the research overall: For every donor, three CD4 naive, three CD4 memory, two CD8 naive and one CD8 memory plates were used.

Comment on this clone: Antigen: not known.

The CDR3 totals 16 residues. In germline, CDR1 is MNHEY, CDR2 SMNVEV (reference sequence). The V and J ends lost 3 bases and 4 bases, in that order; junction bases with no gene match: 5. The assay was immunoSEQ multiplex PCR, and TCRdb's table has in-frame clones only and misses some. The profile shows more than 2,000,000 clones, over 90% of them singletons. Study outcomes and limitations: In several donors, 4.5% to 5.5% of naive CD4 clonotypes appeared in common.

Sequenced material: naive CD4+ T cells from PBMCs. As to subset: CD45RA+ positively selected. This TCR was recovered from a man between 18 and 35 years old in good health. Some clones in this sample may be carry-over from other donors' samples. The genes are TRBV27 and TRBJ2-3; 12 bases map to TRBD2. In DNA form, the CDR3 reads TGTGCCAGCAGTTTCCTAGCGGGAGGGCATTCAGATACGCAGTATTTT. Residues: CASSFLAGGHSDTQYF.